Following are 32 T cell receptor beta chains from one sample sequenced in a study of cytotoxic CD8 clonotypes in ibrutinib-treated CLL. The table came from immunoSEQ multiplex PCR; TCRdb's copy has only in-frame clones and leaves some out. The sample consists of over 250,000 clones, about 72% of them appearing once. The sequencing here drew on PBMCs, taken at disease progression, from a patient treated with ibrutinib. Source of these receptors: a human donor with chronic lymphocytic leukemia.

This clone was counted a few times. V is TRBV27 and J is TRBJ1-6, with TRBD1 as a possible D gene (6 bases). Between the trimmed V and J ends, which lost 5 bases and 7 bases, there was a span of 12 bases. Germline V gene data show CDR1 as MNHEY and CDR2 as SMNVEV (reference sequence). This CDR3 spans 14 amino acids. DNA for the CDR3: TGTGCCAGCAGTCTTTATACAGGGAATTCACCCCTCCACTTT. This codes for CASSLYTGNSPLHF.

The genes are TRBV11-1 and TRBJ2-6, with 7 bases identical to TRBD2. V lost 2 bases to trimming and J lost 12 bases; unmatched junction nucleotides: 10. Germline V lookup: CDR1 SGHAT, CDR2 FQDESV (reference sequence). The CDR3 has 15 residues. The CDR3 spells CASSLIQGGPSVLTF. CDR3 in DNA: TGTGCCAGCAGCTTAATTCAGGGAGGGCCAAGCGTCCTGACTTTC.

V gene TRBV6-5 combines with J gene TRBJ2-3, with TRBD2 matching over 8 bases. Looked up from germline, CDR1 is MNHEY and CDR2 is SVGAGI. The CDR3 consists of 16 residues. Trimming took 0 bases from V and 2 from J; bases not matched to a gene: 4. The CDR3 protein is CASSYSRGGLTDTQYF. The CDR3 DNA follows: TGTGCCAGCAGTTACTCTCGCGGGGGGCTCACAGATACGCAGTATTTT.

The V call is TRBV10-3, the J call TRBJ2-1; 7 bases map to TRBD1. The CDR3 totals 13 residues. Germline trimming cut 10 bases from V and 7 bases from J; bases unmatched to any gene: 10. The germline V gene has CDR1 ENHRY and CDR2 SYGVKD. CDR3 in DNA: TGTGCCACGGACATCAGGGGGAAGAATGAGCAGTTCTTC. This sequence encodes CATDIRGKNEQFF.

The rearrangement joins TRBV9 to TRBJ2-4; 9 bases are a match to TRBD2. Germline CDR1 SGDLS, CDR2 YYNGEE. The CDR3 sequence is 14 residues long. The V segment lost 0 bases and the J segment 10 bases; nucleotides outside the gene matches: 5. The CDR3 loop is CASSVDERGDIQYF. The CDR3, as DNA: TGTGCCAGCAGCGTAGACGAGCGGGGGGATATTCAGTACTTC.

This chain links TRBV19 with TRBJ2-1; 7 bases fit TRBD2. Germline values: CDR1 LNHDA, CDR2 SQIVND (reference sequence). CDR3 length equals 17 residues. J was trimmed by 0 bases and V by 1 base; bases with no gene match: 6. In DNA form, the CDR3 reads TGTGCCAGTAGTATAGGTAGTGGCGGGAGCTCCTACAATGAGCAGTTCTTC. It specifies CASSIGSGGSSYNEQFF.

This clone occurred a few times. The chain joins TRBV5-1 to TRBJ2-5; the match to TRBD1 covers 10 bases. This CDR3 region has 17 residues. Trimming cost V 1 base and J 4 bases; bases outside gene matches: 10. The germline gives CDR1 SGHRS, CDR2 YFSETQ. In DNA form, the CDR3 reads TGCGCCAGCAGCTTGATAAGCGAGACAGGGGGCGGAGAGACCCAGTACTTC. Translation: CASSLISETGGGETQYF.

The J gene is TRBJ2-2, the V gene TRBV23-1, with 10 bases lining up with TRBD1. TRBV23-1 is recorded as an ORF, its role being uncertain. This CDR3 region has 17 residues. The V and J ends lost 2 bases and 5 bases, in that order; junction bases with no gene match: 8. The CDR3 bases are TGCGCCAGCAGTCAAATCGAGGGGACAGGGGATACCGGGGAGCTGTTTTTT. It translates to CASSQIEGTGDTGELFF.

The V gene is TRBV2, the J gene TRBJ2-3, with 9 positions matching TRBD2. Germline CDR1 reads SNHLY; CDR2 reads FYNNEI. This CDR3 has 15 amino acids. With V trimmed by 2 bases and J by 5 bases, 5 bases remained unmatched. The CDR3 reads CASSELRGGVDTQYF. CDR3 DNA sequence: TGTGCCAGCAGTGAATTGCGGGGGGGCGTAGATACGCAGTATTTT.

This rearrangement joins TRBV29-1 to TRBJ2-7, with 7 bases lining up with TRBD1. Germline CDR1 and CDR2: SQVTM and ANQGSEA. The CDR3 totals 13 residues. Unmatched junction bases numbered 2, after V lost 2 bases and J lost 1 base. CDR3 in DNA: TGCAGCGTTGAATTGACAGGGTCCTACGAGCAGTACTTC. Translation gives CSVELTGSYEQYF.

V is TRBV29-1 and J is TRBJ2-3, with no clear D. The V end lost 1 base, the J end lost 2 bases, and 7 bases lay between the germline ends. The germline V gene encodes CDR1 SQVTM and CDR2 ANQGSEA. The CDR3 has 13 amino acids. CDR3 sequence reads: CSVEGSATDTQYF. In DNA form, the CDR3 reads TGCAGCGTTGAAGGGTCCGCCACAGATACGCAGTATTTT.

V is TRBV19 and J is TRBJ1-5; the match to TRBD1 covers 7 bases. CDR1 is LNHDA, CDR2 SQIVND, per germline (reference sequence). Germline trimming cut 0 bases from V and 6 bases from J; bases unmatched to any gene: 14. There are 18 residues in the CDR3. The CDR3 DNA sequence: TGTGCCAGTAGTATAGATGGGCTAGGGCAGGGGGTTGCTCAGCCCCAGCATTTT. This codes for CASSIDGLGQGVAQPQHF.

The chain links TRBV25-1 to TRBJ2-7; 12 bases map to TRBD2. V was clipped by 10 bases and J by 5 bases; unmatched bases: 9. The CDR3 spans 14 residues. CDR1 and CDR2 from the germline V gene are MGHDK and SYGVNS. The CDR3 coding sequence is TGTGCCAAAGGACTAGCGGGAAATTCCCACGAGCAGTACTTC. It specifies CAKGLAGNSHEQYF.

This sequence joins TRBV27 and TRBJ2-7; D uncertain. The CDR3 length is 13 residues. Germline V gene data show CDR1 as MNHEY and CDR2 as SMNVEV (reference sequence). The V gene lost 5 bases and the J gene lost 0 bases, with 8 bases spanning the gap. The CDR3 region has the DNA TGTGCCAGCAGTCCGACGATCTCCTACGAGCAGTACTTC. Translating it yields CASSPTISYEQYF.

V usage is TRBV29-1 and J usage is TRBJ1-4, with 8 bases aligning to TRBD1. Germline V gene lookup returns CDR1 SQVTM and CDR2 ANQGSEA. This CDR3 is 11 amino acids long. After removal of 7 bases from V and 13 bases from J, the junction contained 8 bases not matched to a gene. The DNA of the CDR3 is TGCAGCGCCCGGGACAGGCTTGGACTGTTTTTT. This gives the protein CSARDRLGLFF.

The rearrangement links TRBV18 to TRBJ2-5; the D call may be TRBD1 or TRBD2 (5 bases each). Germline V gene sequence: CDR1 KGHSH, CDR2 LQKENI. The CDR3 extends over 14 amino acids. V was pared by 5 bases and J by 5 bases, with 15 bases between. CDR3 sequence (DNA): TGTGCCAGCTCATGGGACCGTTCGGGGGAGACCCAGTACTTC. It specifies CASSWDRSGETQYF.

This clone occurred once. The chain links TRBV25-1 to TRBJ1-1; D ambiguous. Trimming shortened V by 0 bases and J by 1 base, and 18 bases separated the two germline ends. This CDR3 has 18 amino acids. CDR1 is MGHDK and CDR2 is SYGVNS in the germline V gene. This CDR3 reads CASSEYYLSGRKNTEAFF. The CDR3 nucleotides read TGTGCCAGCAGTGAATATTATCTCTCGGGCAGAAAGAACACTGAAGCTTTCTTT.

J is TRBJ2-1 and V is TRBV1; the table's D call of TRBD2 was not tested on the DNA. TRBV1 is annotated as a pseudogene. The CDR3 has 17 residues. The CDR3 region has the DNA TGCACCAGCAGCCAAGAAGGGGAGGCGCCGGGCAACGAGAAGCAGTTCTTC. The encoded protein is CTSSQEGEAPGNEKQFF.

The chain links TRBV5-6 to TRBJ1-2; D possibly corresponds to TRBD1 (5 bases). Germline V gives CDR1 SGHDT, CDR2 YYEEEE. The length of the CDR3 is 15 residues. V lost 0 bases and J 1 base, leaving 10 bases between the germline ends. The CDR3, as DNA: TGTGCCAGCAGCTTGGGAGACAGAAATAACTATGGCTACACCTTC. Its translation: CASSLGDRNNYGYTF.

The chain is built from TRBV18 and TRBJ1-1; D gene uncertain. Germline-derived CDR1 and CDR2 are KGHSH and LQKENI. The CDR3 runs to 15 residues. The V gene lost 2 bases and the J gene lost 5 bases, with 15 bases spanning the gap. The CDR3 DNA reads TGTGCCAGCTCACCAGTTCCAGGCCCGAGGACTGAAGCTTTCTTT. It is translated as CASSPVPGPRTEAFF.

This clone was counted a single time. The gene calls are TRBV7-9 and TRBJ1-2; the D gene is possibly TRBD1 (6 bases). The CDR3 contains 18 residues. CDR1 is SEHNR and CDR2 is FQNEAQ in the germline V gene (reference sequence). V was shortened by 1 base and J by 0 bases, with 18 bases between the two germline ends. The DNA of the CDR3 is TGTGCCAGCAGCTTAGTCCCACCACAGGGTGATACTAACTATGGCTACACCTTC. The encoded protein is CASSLVPPQGDTNYGYTF.

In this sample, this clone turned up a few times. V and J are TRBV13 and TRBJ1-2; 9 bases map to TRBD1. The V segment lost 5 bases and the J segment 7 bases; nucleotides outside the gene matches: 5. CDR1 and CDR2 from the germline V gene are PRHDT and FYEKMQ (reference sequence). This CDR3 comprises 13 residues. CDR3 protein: CASSPRDRVGYTF. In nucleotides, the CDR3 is TGTGCCAGCAGCCCCCGGGACAGGGTTGGCTACACCTTC.

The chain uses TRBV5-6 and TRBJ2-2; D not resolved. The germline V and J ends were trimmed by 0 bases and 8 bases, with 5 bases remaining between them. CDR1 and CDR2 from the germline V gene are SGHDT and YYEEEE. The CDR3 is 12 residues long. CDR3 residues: CASSLADGELFF. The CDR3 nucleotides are TGTGCCAGCAGCTTGGCGGATGGGGAGCTGTTTTTT. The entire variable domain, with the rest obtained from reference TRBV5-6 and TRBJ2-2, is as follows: DAGVTQSPTHLIKTRGQQVTLRCSPKSGHDTVSWYQQALGQGPQFIFQYYEEEERQRGNFPDRFSGHQFPNYSSELNVNALLLGDSALYLCASSLADGELFFGEGSRLTVL.

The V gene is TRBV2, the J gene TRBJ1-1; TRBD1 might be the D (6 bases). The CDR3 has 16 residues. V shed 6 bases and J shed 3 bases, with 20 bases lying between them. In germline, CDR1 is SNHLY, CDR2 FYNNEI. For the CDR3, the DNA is TGTGCCAGCAGCGGCTCGGGTACAGGGAGTTACACTGAAGCTTTCTTT. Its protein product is CASSGSGTGSYTEAFF.

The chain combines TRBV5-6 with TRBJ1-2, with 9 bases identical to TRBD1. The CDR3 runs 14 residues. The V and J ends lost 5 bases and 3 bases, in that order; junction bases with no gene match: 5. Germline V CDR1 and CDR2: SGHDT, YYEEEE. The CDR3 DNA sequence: TGTGCCAGCAGGATGACAGGGGGTGACTATGGCTACACCTTC. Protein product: CASRMTGGDYGYTF.

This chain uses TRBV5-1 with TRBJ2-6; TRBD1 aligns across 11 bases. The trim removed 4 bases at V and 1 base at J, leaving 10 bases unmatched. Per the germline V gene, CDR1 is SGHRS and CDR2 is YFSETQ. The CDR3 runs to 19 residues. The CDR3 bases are TGCGCCAGCAGCCCAAGGACAGGGGGCCGCTTTTCTGGGGCCAACGTCCTGACTTTC. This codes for CASSPRTGGRFSGANVLTF. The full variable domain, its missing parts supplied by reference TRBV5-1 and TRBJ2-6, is KAGVTQTPRYLIKTRGQQVTLSCSPISGHRSVSWYQQTPGQGLQFLFEYFSETQRNKGNFPGRFSGRQFSNSRSEMNVSTLELGDSALYLCASSPRTGGRFSGANVLTFGAGSRLTVL.

CDR3 DNA sequence: TGTGCCAGCAGCTTAGTTTCAGGCCGGTCTGAAGCTTTCTTT. Amino acid sequence: CASSLVSGRSEAFF. This chain joins TRBV7-2 and TRBJ1-1, with D unresolved. CDR1 and CDR2 from the germline V gene are SGHTA and FQGNSA. This CDR3 spans 14 amino acids. The V and J ends lost 1 base and 6 bases respectively, with 12 bases between them.

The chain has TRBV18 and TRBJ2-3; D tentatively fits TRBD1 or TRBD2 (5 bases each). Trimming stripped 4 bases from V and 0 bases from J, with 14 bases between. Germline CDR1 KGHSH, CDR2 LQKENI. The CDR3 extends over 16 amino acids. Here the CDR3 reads CASSRGGTASTDTQYF. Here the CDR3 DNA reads TGTGCCAGCTCACGAGGTGGGACGGCGAGCACAGATACGCAGTATTTT.

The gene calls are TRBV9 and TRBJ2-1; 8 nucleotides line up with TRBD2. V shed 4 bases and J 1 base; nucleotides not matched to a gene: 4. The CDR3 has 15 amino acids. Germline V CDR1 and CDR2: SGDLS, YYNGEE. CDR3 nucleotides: TGTGCCAGCAGCTTCGGACTAGCTTCCTACAATGAGCAGTTCTTC. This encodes CASSFGLASYNEQFF. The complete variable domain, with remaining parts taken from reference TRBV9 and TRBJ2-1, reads DSGVTQTPKHLITATGQRVTLRCSPRSGDLSVYWYQQSLDQGLQFLIQYYNGEERAKGNILERFSAQQFPDLHSELNLSSLELGDSALYFCASSFGLASYNEQFFGPGTRLTVL.

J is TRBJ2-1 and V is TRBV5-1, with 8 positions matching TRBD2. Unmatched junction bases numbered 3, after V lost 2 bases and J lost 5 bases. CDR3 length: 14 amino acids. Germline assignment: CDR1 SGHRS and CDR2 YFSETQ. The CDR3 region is CASSFVLADNEQFF. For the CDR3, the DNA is TGCGCCAGCAGCTTCGTACTAGCGGACAATGAGCAGTTCTTC.

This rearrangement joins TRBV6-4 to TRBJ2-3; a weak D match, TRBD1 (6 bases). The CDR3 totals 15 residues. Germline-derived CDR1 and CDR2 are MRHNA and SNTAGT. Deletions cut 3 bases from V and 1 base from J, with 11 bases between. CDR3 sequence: CASSEGARGTDTQYF. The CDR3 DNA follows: TGTGCCAGCAGTGAGGGGGCTAGGGGCACAGATACGCAGTATTTT.

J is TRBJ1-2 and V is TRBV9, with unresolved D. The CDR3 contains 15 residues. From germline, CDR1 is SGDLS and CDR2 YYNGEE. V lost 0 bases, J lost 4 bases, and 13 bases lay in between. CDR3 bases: TGTGCCAGCAGCGTAGGGGGTAACAGTGTCTATGGCTACACCTTC. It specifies CASSVGGNSVYGYTF.